This TCR beta chain emerged from a study of T cell clusters in autoimmune cytopenias. TRB rearrangements were amplified by touch-down multiplex PCR with mixed TRB-A/B primers. TCRdb re-called the multiplex PCR reads, yielding one record per CDR3 amino acid sequence without DNA. This specimen shows 3,500 to 5,000 distinct CDR3 sequences; the ten leading clones hold about 61%. Each sample's input was about 250 ng genomic DNA, 30,000 to 45,000 genome equivalents. CDR1 MNHEY and CDR2 SVGAGI come from the germline V gene. CDR3 size: 15 residues. Broader study findings: Healthy donors had 2.5 to 3-fold more exclusive TRB clusters than active autoimmune hepatitis patients. Physiological T cell clusters of healthy donors were apparently absent in primary autoimmune cytopenia patients.

Notes on this clonotype: What it binds is not known.

These data are also associated with another study on T cell repertoires in aging, cancer and after chemotherapy. Per that study: Compared with age-matched healthy donors, untreated hematological or solid cancer patients showed higher blood TCR clonality.

The chain recombines TRBV6-5 with TRBJ2-7; TCRdb gives TRBD1 as the D gene, but with no DNA this cannot be confirmed. Sequencing input: peripheral blood. This TCR was recovered from a human donor with an autoimmune cytopenia or autoimmune hepatitis (not recorded which). The CDR3 protein is CASSYTLGTGNEQYF.